This T cell receptor beta chain is drawn from a study of cytomegalovirus exposure and HLA in healthy donors. In the study overall: Among about 179 million T cells, an earlier analysis found roughly 110 million unique TCR beta sequences.

Unmatched junction bases numbered 6, after V lost 7 bases and J lost 5 bases. This CDR3 contains 13 residues. Looked up from germline, CDR1 is SEHNR and CDR2 is FQNEAQ (reference sequence). The PCR employed 60 Vbeta primers together with 13 Jbeta primers. Assay: immunoSEQ multiplex PCR; the TCRdb copy retains only in-frame clones and omits some. Of around 170,000 clones listed, 75% to 90% are singletons. The chain recombines TRBV7-9 with TRBJ2-7, with 9 positions matching TRBD1. Sequences were obtained from PBMCs. This clonotype was obtained from a woman in her late teens or twenties in good health and CMV-seronegative. CDR3: CASTGQGLNEQYF. The CDR3 region has the DNA TGTGCCAGCACCGGACAGGGGCTTAACGAGCAGTACTTC.